This T cell receptor beta chain was identified during a study of OX40 agonist ivuxolimab in advanced cancers. Using immunoSEQ multiplex PCR, the repertoire was profiled, and TCRdb retains in-frame clones only, with some absent. The data show 90,000 to 150,000 clones, roughly nine tenths seen once. The CDR3 consists of 13 residues. Trimming cost V 8 bases and J 3 bases, with 14 bases left between them. Germline V gene lookup returns CDR1 SGHAT and CDR2 FQNNGV. This clonotype was obtained from an adult with an advanced solid tumor such as melanoma, head and neck, liver or kidney cancer. Specimen: CD4+ or CD8+ T cells sorted from blood, collected in a trial of the OX40 agonist ivuxolimab. V is TRBV11-2 and J is TRBJ2-7; D assignment may be TRBD1 or TRBD2 (6 bases each). CDR3: CASGSQGGYEQYF. The CDR3 nucleotides are TGTGCCAGCGGGTCACAGGGAGGCTACGAGCAGTACTTC.